This passage covers 10 T cell receptor beta chains from one sample sequenced in a study of blood T cell repertoires in COVID-19. Produced via immunoSEQ multiplex PCR; TCRdb's table is partial and in-frame only. Among 150,000 to 200,000 clones listed, 70% to 90% were seen once. Source material: peripheral blood. These TCRs come from a woman aged 60-70 years with COVID-19, enrolled during active disease.

The chain uses TRBV29-1 and TRBJ1-5; maybe TRBD1 (5 bases). The CDR3 has 15 amino acids. Germline lookup yields CDR1 SQVTM and CDR2 ANQGSEA. With 6 bases removed from V and 2 bases from J, the gap between germline ends came to 17 bases. CDR3 in amino acids: CSVSGGLPGNQPQHF. The DNA of the CDR3 is TGCAGCGTCTCGGGGGGATTGCCCGGCAATCAGCCCCAGCATTTT. Full variable domain (outside the CDR3, taken from reference TRBV29-1 and TRBJ1-5): SAVISQKPSRDICQRGTSLTIQCQVDSQVTMMFWYRQQPGQSLTLIATANQGSEATYESGFVIDKFPISRPNLTFSTLTVSNMSPEDSSIYLCSVSGGLPGNQPQHFGDGTRLSIL.

This rearrangement joins TRBV5-4 to TRBJ2-7; a weak D match, TRBD1 (6 bases). The CDR3 extends over 14 amino acids. Germline V gives CDR1 SGHNT, CDR2 YYREEE (reference sequence). V lost 4 bases to trimming and J lost 5 bases, with 16 bases between them. The CDR3 loop reads CASSLTGFTDEQYF. CDR3 nucleotide sequence: TGTGCCAGCAGCCTCACAGGGTTTACGGACGAGCAGTACTTC. The complete variable domain, with remaining parts taken from reference TRBV5-4 and TRBJ2-7, reads ETGVTQSPTHLIKTRGQQVTLRCSSQSGHNTVSWYQQALGQGPQFIFQYYREEENGRGNFPPRFSGLQFPNYSSELNVNALELDDSALYLCASSLTGFTDEQYFGPGTRLTVT.

The rearrangement links TRBV7-2 to TRBJ2-5; tentatively, D is TRBD2 (5 bases). Germline CDR1 is SGHTA and CDR2 is FQGNSA. V lost 3 bases and J 4 bases, leaving 18 bases between the germline ends. CDR3 length equals 16 residues. The CDR3 bases are TGTGCCAGCAGCTTTACCTCTGGGCTACTAGGAGAGACCCAGTACTTC. Translated, it gives CASSFTSGLLGETQYF.

The rearrangement joins TRBV30 to TRBJ1-2; TRBD1 matches at 9 bases. V lost 4 bases and J lost 2; bases outside the gene matches: 2. In germline, CDR1 is GTSNPN, CDR2 SVGIG (reference sequence). The CDR3 totals 13 residues. The CDR3 region has the DNA TGTGCCTGGAAAGGGACAGGGAACTATGGCTACACCTTC. Translating it yields CAWKGTGNYGYTF. Variable domain in full (rest from reference TRBV30 and TRBJ1-2): SQTIHQWPATLVQPVGSPLSLECTVEGTSNPNLYWYRQAAGRGLQLLFYSVGIGQISSEVPQNLSASRPQDRQFILSSKKLLLSDSGFYLCAWKGTGNYGYTFGSGTRLTVV.

The genes are TRBV9 and TRBJ2-7; D is possibly TRBD1 (6 bases). Trimming left V 0 bases short and J 0 bases short, with 10 bases between. CDR1 SGDLS and CDR2 YYNGEE come from the germline V gene. The CDR3 covers 15 residues. The CDR3: CASSVGGQNSYEQYF. As DNA, the CDR3 is TGTGCCAGCAGCGTAGGCGGACAGAACTCCTACGAGCAGTACTTC.

The chain links TRBV28 to TRBJ1-5; D perhaps matches TRBD1 (6 bases). Germline-derived CDR1 and CDR2 are MDHEN and SYDVKM. The CDR3 has 12 residues. V gave up 5 bases and J gave up 11 bases, with 13 bases separating them. The CDR3: CASSPQQGTQHF. The CDR3 DNA reads TGTGCCAGCAGTCCGCAACAGGGAACCCAGCATTTT.

On this clone itself: Relative to the germline gene, one junction end is altered; a read error may explain this. V usage is TRBV28 and J usage is TRBJ2-3; D is perhaps TRBD2 (6 bases). Germline V lookup: CDR1 MDHEN, CDR2 SYDVKM. CDR3 length equals 14 residues. The CDR3: CASSLSGTTDTQYF. CDR3 nucleotides: TGTGCCAGCAGCTTATCCGGGACTACAGATACGCAGTATTTT.

The V gene is TRBV7-2, the J gene TRBJ1-2; 9 nucleotides match TRBD1. Germline V gene data show CDR1 as SGHTA and CDR2 as FQGNSA. The trim removed 0 bases at V and 4 bases at J, leaving 9 bases unmatched. The CDR3 spans 17 residues. CDR3 residues: CASSLASATGGSYGYTF. The CDR3, as DNA: TGTGCCAGCAGCTTAGCGTCCGCGACAGGGGGAAGCTATGGCTACACCTTC.

The chain uses TRBV27 and TRBJ1-5; D is unclear. The CDR3 contains 14 residues. With 3 bases removed from V and 7 bases from J, the gap between germline ends came to 13 bases. Germline CDR1 and CDR2: MNHEY and SMNVEV (reference sequence). The CDR3 sequence is CASSFAARVQPQHF. As DNA, the CDR3 is TGTGCCAGCAGTTTCGCCGCGAGGGTCCAGCCCCAGCATTTT.

The chain recombines TRBV27 with TRBJ2-7, with D possibly TRBD2 on 5 matching bases. Germline CDR1 MNHEY, CDR2 SMNVEV (reference sequence). With 3 bases removed from V and 2 bases from J, the gap between germline ends came to 14 bases. This CDR3 is 15 amino acids long. CDR3 in amino acids: CASSLRVADTYEQYF. The DNA for the CDR3 is TGTGCCAGCAGTTTGCGGGTGGCCGATACCTACGAGCAGTACTTC.